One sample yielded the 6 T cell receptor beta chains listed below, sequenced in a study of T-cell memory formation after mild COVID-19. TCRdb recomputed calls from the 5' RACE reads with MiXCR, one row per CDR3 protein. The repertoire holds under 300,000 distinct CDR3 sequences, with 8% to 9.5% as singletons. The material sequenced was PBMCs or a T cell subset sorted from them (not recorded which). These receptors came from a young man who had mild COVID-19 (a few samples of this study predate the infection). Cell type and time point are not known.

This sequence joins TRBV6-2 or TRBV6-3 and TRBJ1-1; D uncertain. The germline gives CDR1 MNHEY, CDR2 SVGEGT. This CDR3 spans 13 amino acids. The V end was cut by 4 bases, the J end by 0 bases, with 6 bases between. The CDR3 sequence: CASSWYVNTEAFF. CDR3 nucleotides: TGTGCCAGCAGTTGGTATGTGAACACTGAAGCTTTCTTT.

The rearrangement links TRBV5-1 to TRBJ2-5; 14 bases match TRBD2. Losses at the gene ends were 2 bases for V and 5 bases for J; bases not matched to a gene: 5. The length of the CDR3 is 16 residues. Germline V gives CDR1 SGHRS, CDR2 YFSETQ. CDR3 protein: CASSFGRLAGGETQYF. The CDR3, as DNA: TGCGCCAGCAGCTTCGGACGACTAGCGGGGGGGGAGACCCAGTACTTC.

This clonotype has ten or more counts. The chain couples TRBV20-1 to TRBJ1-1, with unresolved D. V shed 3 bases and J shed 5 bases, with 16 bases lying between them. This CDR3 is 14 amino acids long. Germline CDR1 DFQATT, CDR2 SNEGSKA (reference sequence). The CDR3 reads CSARPGGGRTEAFF. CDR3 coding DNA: TGCAGTGCTAGGCCTGGCGGCGGGCGGACTGAAGCTTTCTTT.

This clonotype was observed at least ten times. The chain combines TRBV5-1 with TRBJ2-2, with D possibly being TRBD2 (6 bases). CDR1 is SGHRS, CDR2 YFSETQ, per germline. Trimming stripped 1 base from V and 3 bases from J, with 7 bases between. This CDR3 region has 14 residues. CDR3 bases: TGCGCCAGCAGCTTGTGGGACTACACCGGGGAGCTGTTTTTT. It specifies CASSLWDYTGELFF.

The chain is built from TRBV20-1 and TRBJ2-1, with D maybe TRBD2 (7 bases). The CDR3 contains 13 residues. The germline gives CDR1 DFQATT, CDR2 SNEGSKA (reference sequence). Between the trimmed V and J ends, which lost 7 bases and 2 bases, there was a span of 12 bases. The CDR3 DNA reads TGCAGTGGAACGGGGGGCCCCTACAATGAGCAGTTCTTC. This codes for CSGTGGPYNEQFF.

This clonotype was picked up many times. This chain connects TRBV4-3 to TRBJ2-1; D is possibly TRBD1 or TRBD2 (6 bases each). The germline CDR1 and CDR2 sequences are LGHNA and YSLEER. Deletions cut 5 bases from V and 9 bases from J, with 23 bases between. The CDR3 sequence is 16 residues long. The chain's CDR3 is CASSWSLVTGAGEQFF. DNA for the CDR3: TGCGCCAGCAGCTGGAGCCTAGTGACGGGGGCTGGTGAGCAGTTCTTC.